Shown below are 28 T cell receptor beta chains from a single sample sequenced in a study of CD4+ T cells in melanoma. TCRdb's copy holds only in-frame clones and misses some; the assay was immunoSEQ multiplex PCR. Of roughly 200 clones in the sample, 74% were seen once. What was sequenced was cells sorted by PD-1 expression. These receptor sequences come from a human donor with melanoma.

This rearrangement joins TRBV7-9 to TRBJ1-2, with D uncertain. The V and J ends lost 6 bases and 2 bases respectively, with 13 bases between them. Germline V lookup: CDR1 SEHNR, CDR2 FQNEAQ (reference sequence). The CDR3 covers 14 residues. CDR3 nucleotides: TGTGCCAGCAGTGAATTCGGCAGCAACTATGGCTACACCTTC. Its translation is CASSEFGSNYGYTF.

V gene TRBV7-7 combines with J gene TRBJ2-6; no clear D. The CDR3 extends over 17 amino acids. Per germline, CDR1 SSHAT and CDR2 FNYEAQ (reference sequence). Trimming left V 3 bases short and J 5 bases short, with 17 bases between. The CDR3 sequence is CASSFIVPQSRANVLTF. CDR3 DNA: TGTGCCAGCAGCTTCATTGTGCCACAAAGTCGGGCCAACGTCCTGACTTTC.

This clone is hyperexpanded in the sample. The rearrangement joins TRBV19 to TRBJ1-1; D not certain. Germline V lookup: CDR1 LNHDA, CDR2 SQIVND (reference sequence). The CDR3 has 12 residues. V was pared by 6 bases and J by 1 base, with 6 bases between. As DNA, the CDR3 is TGTGCCAGTAGCCTACGGAACACTGAAGCTTTCTTT. This encodes CASSLRNTEAFF.

This clone was counted a few times. The chain joins TRBV5-4 to TRBJ2-2; the D gene is possibly TRBD2 (6 bases). The CDR3 loop spans 16 amino acids. CDR1 is SGHNT and CDR2 is YYREEE in the germline V gene (reference sequence). V lost 5 bases and J lost 3, with 17 bases in between. The CDR3 DNA reads TGTGCCAGCAGTTACGACTCGGGCGGGGACACCGGGGAGCTGTTTTTT. It specifies CASSYDSGGDTGELFF.

The rearrangement joins TRBV11-1 to TRBJ2-7, with a weak D call TRBD1 (5 bases). This CDR3 contains 16 residues. Looked up from germline, CDR1 is SGHAT and CDR2 is FQDESV (reference sequence). Deletions cut 5 bases from V and 6 bases from J, with 23 bases between. CDR3: CASSAQQVSVLGEQYF. Written as DNA, the CDR3 is TGTGCCAGCAGCGCACAACAGGTCTCCGTCCTGGGCGAGCAGTACTTC. Based on the CDR3 plus reference TRBV11-1 and TRBJ2-7, the full variable domain is EAEVAQSPRYKITEKSQAVAFWCDPISGHATLYWYRQILGQGPELLVQFQDESVVDDSQLPKDRFSAERLKGVDSTLKIQPAELGDSAMYLCASSAQQVSVLGEQYFGPGTRLTVT.

The J gene is TRBJ2-1, the V gene TRBV7-6; 8 nucleotides agree with TRBD2. Germline CDR1 reads SGHVS; CDR2 reads FNYEAQ. The V segment lost 8 bases and the J segment 2 bases; nucleotides outside the gene matches: 11. The CDR3 extends over 16 amino acids. The CDR3 sequence: CASGVAGGRAYNEQFF. In nucleotides, the CDR3 is TGTGCCAGCGGCGTCGCGGGGGGTCGAGCCTACAATGAGCAGTTCTTC.

V usage is TRBV30 and J usage is TRBJ1-5; 7 bases match TRBD1. Germline values: CDR1 GTSNPN, CDR2 SVGIG (reference sequence). This CDR3 contains 14 residues. The ends lost 0 bases at V and 6 bases at J; junction bases unmatched: 5. The DNA of the CDR3 is TGTGCCTGGAGTGTACAGGGGAGGAGTCAGCCCCAGCATTTT. It is translated as CAWSVQGRSQPQHF.

V usage is TRBV29-1 and J usage is TRBJ2-3; D is perhaps TRBD2 (6 bases). The length of the CDR3 is 15 residues. Per germline, CDR1 SQVTM and CDR2 ANQGSEA. The V end was cut by 6 bases, the J end by 0 bases, with 16 bases between. The CDR3: CSVVGEARSTDTQYF. The DNA of the CDR3 is TGCAGCGTCGTCGGGGAGGCGAGGAGCACAGATACGCAGTATTTT.

The genes are TRBV27 and TRBJ2-3; D perhaps matches TRBD2 (5 bases). CDR1 and CDR2 from the germline V gene are MNHEY and SMNVEV (reference sequence). V was trimmed by 10 bases and J by 0 bases, leaving 20 bases between them. The CDR3 contains 16 residues. CDR3 DNA sequence: TGTGCCATCAAACCCCTCAGGACTTCTAGCACAGATACGCAGTATTTT. Translation: CAIKPLRTSSTDTQYF.

The V and J genes are TRBV28 and TRBJ2-3; 11 bases align to TRBD2. The V gene's germline CDR1 is MDHEN and CDR2 SYDVKM. Trimming took 2 bases from V and 4 from J; bases not matched to a gene: 5. This CDR3 region has 16 residues. The DNA of the CDR3 is TGTGCCAGCAGTTTACCAACTAGCGGGAGTGCAGATACGCAGTATTTT. Translated: CASSLPTSGSADTQYF.

This clone was counted between two and nine times. The chain combines TRBV7-2 with TRBJ2-2; D call uncertain. V lost 7 bases and J lost 1, with 10 bases in between. CDR3 length: 14 residues. CDR1 and CDR2 from the germline V gene are SGHTA and FQGNSA. CDR3 nucleotide sequence: TGTGCCAGCACCGAGCTGGGGAACACCGGGGAGCTGTTTTTT. It specifies CASTELGNTGELFF.

V gene TRBV4-3 combines with J gene TRBJ2-7, with D perhaps matching TRBD1 (5 bases). V dropped 4 bases and J dropped 4 bases, with 14 bases sitting between them. Per germline, CDR1 LGHNA and CDR2 YSLEER. This CDR3 comprises 14 residues. CDR3 sequence (DNA): TGCGCCAGCAGCCCCCTGACACAGGCTTACGAGCAGTACTTC. Translating it yields CASSPLTQAYEQYF.

The chain has TRBV7-2 and TRBJ2-3; 9 bases match TRBD2. This CDR3 has 17 amino acids. Germline lookup yields CDR1 SGHTA and CDR2 FQGNSA. With V trimmed by 1 base and J by 4 bases, 9 bases remained unmatched. CDR3 sequence reads: CASSLEYSGSSADTQYF. DNA of the CDR3: TGTGCCAGCAGCTTAGAGTATAGCGGGAGTAGCGCAGATACGCAGTATTTT.

This clone was observed a handful of times. The chain employs TRBV11-3 and TRBJ2-5, with 11 positions matching TRBD2. Germline lookup yields CDR1 SGHNT and CDR2 YENEEA. The CDR3 runs 16 residues. The trim removed 5 bases at V and 1 base at J, leaving 6 bases unmatched. The CDR3 spells CASSPGLAGSQETQYF. Here the CDR3 DNA reads TGTGCCAGCAGCCCCGGACTAGCGGGCAGCCAAGAGACCCAGTACTTC.

This chain links TRBV28 with TRBJ2-5; tentatively, D is TRBD2 (5 bases). The CDR3 covers 12 residues. V was pared by 7 bases and J by 1 base, with 7 bases between. In germline, CDR1 is MDHEN, CDR2 SYDVKM. The CDR3 sequence: CASTSGQETQYF. Written as DNA, the CDR3 is TGTGCCAGCACCAGCGGCCAAGAGACCCAGTACTTC.

The genes are TRBV11-1 and TRBJ1-1; D not certain. Germline assignment: CDR1 SGHAT and CDR2 FQDESV (reference sequence). The CDR3 covers 16 residues. V lost 2 bases and J lost 0, with 13 bases in between. The CDR3 DNA is TGTGCCAGCAGCTTATGGAGGGAAGGTATGAACACTGAAGCTTTCTTT. It yields the protein CASSLWREGMNTEAFF.

CDR3 DNA sequence: TGTGCCAGCAGCTTAACGGGGGCGGTGGGCTACACCTTC. As protein: CASSLTGAVGYTF. The chain carries TRBV7-3 and TRBJ1-2; D perhaps matches TRBD1 (6 bases). Deletions cut 0 bases from V and 8 bases from J, with 10 bases between. CDR3 length: 13 amino acids. CDR1 SGHTA and CDR2 FQGTGA come from the germline V gene.

The V gene is TRBV27, the J gene TRBJ2-3, with TRBD2 matching 10 bases. This CDR3 has 18 amino acids. Germline lookup yields CDR1 MNHEY and CDR2 SMNVEV (reference sequence). V lost 3 bases to trimming and J lost 0 bases; unmatched junction nucleotides: 9. Here the CDR3 reads CASSFLAGGVSSTDTQYF. CDR3 DNA sequence: TGTGCCAGCAGTTTCTTAGCGGGAGGAGTAAGCAGCACAGATACGCAGTATTTT.

V is TRBV25-1 and J is TRBJ2-2; D gene uncertain. The V and J ends lost 11 bases and 0 bases respectively, with 10 bases between them. Germline-derived CDR1 and CDR2 are MGHDK and SYGVNS. The length of the CDR3 is 13 residues. The CDR3 sequence is CAPYPSNTGELFF. The DNA of the CDR3 is TGTGCCCCCTACCCCTCGAACACCGGGGAGCTGTTTTTT.

The sample holds a few counts of this clone. The chain is built from TRBV28 and TRBJ2-4; TRBD1 is a possible D gene (5 bases). This CDR3 comprises 14 residues. CDR1 and CDR2 (germline): MDHEN, SYDVKM. Trimming removed 8 bases from V and 6 bases from J, with 17 bases in between. For the CDR3, the DNA is TGTGCCAGCGCCCGTAGGGCTCAGGGAAACATTCAGTACTTC. This translates into CASARRAQGNIQYF.

V is TRBV30 and J is TRBJ2-7; D possibly corresponds to TRBD2 (7 bases). CDR1 GTSNPN and CDR2 SVGIG come from the germline V gene (reference sequence). V was clipped by 5 bases and J by 5 bases, with 13 bases between them. The CDR3 covers 12 residues. CDR3 nucleotide sequence: TGTGCCTGGTCGGGGGGCACCCACGAGCAGTACTTC. Its protein product is CAWSGGTHEQYF.

The J gene is TRBJ2-5, the V gene TRBV20-1; D is unclear. Germline V lookup: CDR1 DFQATT, CDR2 SNEGSKA (reference sequence). With 5 bases removed from V and 3 bases from J, the gap between germline ends came to 4 bases. The CDR3 extends over 10 amino acids. The CDR3 nucleotides are TGCAGTGCTTTCGAAGAGACCCAGTACTTC. It codes for CSAFEETQYF.

This clone came up once. This chain uses TRBV7-2 with TRBJ2-1, with D perhaps TRBD2 (7 bases). Per the germline V gene, CDR1 is SGHTA and CDR2 is FQGNSA. V was cut by 3 bases and J by 7 bases, with 16 bases left in between. The CDR3 covers 15 residues. CDR3 DNA: TGTGCCAGCAGCTTCAGGGCGGCGGGGGCGAATGAGCAGTTCTTC. Protein sequence: CASSFRAAGANEQFF.

The V call is TRBV28, the J call TRBJ1-3, with D possibly being TRBD1 (5 bases). Germline V gene sequence: CDR1 MDHEN, CDR2 SYDVKM. The CDR3 has 15 residues. The CDR3 spells CAAGGTLHSGNTIYF. CDR3 coding DNA: TGTGCAGCGGGGGGGACGCTGCACTCTGGAAACACCATATATTTT.

By share, this clone counts as hyperexpanded (1% or more). The chain has TRBV7-3 and TRBJ2-5, with TRBD2 matching 12 bases. The germline CDR1 and CDR2 sequences are SGHTA and FQGTGA. Germline trimming cut 4 bases from V and 5 bases from J; bases unmatched to any gene: 5. This CDR3 has 15 amino acids. CDR3 loop: CASSSTSGSGETQYF. Written as DNA, the CDR3 is TGTGCCAGCAGCTCGACTAGCGGGAGCGGGGAGACCCAGTACTTC.

This clone was counted once. This rearrangement joins TRBV7-9 to TRBJ2-5; maybe TRBD1 (5 bases). The CDR3 runs 17 residues. V gave up 7 bases and J gave up 0 bases, with 21 bases separating them. Germline CDR1 is SEHNR and CDR2 is FQNEAQ (reference sequence). The CDR3 DNA is TGTGCCAGCACCCCCGTGACAGTAGGCTCGTACCAAGAGACCCAGTACTTC. Translating gives CASTPVTVGSYQETQYF.

The chain has TRBV5-1 and TRBJ2-1; possibly TRBD2 for D (7 bases). This CDR3 is built from 15 residues. V was pared by 6 bases and J by 8 bases, with 21 bases between. Germline-derived CDR1 and CDR2 are SGHRS and YFSETQ. Written as DNA, the CDR3 is TGCGCCAGCAACTTCGGGGGGCCGGGGGCCGATGAGCAGTTCTTC. Amino acid sequence: CASNFGGPGADEQFF.

The chain links TRBV27 to TRBJ1-5, with D unresolved. The CDR3 runs 14 residues. V was shortened by 4 bases and J by 3 bases, with 10 bases between the two germline ends. Germline assignment: CDR1 MNHEY and CDR2 SMNVEV (reference sequence). CDR3 protein: CASSSSHPNQPQHF. The CDR3 DNA reads TGTGCCAGCAGTTCGTCACATCCCAATCAGCCCCAGCATTTT.